The next 10 T cell receptor beta chains were all read from a single sample in a study of cytomegalovirus exposure and HLA in healthy donors. The PCR had 60 Vbeta and 13 Jbeta primers. The data were produced by immunoSEQ multiplex PCR, yet TCRdb's version contains in-frame clones alone and is incomplete. This sample has 130,000 or so clones, with about 81% found just once. Input material: PBMCs. These receptors all stem from a woman between 50 and 59 years old in good health and CMV-seropositive.

This chain joins TRBV29-1 and TRBJ2-1, with 8 bases lining up with TRBD2. The germline CDR1 and CDR2 sequences are SQVTM and ANQGSEA. The CDR3 has 16 amino acids. With V trimmed by 1 base and J by 2 bases, 7 bases remained unmatched. The CDR3 sequence is CSVEGDPAGAYNEQFF. The CDR3 bases are TGCAGCGTTGAAGGGGATCCAGCGGGAGCCTACAATGAGCAGTTCTTC.

The chain links TRBV7-8 to TRBJ1-2; D unclear. The CDR3 runs to 16 residues. The V end was cut by 0 bases, the J end by 7 bases, with 18 bases between. Germline CDR1 SGHVS, CDR2 FQNEAQ. CDR3 nucleotides: TGTGCCAGCAGCTTAGCCCTATTGCCCGTGGGGAGTGGCTACACCTTC. Amino acids: CASSLALLPVGSGYTF.

The CDR3 nucleotides are TGTGCCAGTACGGGGGATAGGACCTACGAGCAGTACTTC. Protein product: CASTGDRTYEQYF. V gene TRBV19 combines with J gene TRBJ2-7; D may be TRBD2 (6 bases). This CDR3 region has 13 residues. Trimming took 7 bases from V and 2 from J, leaving 12 bases between them. From germline, CDR1 is LNHDA and CDR2 SQIVND (reference sequence).

The rearrangement links TRBV7-9 to TRBJ1-2; 10 nucleotides agree with TRBD1. V lost 2 bases and J lost 7; bases outside the gene matches: 7. Germline CDR1 and CDR2: SEHNR and FQNEAQ (reference sequence). The CDR3 totals 15 residues. CDR3 amino acids: CASSLRRTGGSGYTF. The CDR3 DNA reads as TGTGCCAGCAGCTTAAGGAGGACAGGGGGAAGTGGCTACACCTTC.

This chain links TRBV5-1 with TRBJ2-1; 7 bases agree with TRBD2. The CDR3 extends over 14 amino acids. J lost 5 bases, V lost 1 base, and 3 bases had no gene match. Germline CDR1 SGHRS, CDR2 YFSETQ. The CDR3 bases are TGCGCCAGCAGCTTGCCCGGGGGGAACAATGAGCAGTTCTTC. It codes for CASSLPGGNNEQFF.

The gene calls are TRBV6-5 and TRBJ1-3; 7 positions match TRBD1. The V gene end was trimmed by 5 bases and the J gene end by 0 bases; junction bases not matched to a gene: 4. The CDR3 is 15 residues long. Germline lookup yields CDR1 MNHEY and CDR2 SVGAGI. This chain's CDR3 is CASSRDSYSGNTIYF. CDR3 DNA sequence: TGTGCCAGCAGTCGGGACAGCTACTCTGGAAACACCATATATTTT.

V is TRBV6-5 and J is TRBJ2-3, with 8 bases identical to TRBD2. Per the germline V gene, CDR1 is MNHEY and CDR2 is SVGAGI. V lost 2 bases and J lost 5; bases outside the gene matches: 3. The CDR3 loop spans 14 amino acids. CDR3 sequence (DNA): TGTGCCAGCAGTTACGGGCGGGGGGAAGATACGCAGTATTTT. It specifies CASSYGRGEDTQYF.

The CDR3 sequence is CASSEWASGRSTQYF. The CDR3, as DNA: TGTGCCAGCAGTGAATGGGCTAGCGGGAGGAGCACGCAGTATTTT. The chain recombines TRBV6-1 with TRBJ2-3, with 11 bases that match TRBD2. Germline V lookup: CDR1 MNHNS, CDR2 SASEGT. J lost 9 bases, V lost 2 bases, and 7 bases had no gene match. CDR3 length: 15 amino acids.

This chain uses TRBV7-8 with TRBJ1-2; D is possibly TRBD1 (6 bases). The CDR3 loop spans 15 amino acids. Trimming pared 0 bases from V and 3 bases from J, leaving 11 bases between. Germline-derived CDR1 and CDR2 are SGHVS and FQNEAQ. CDR3 protein: CASSLARAGDYGYTF. The CDR3 DNA follows: TGTGCCAGCAGCTTAGCGCGGGCAGGGGACTATGGCTACACCTTC.

V gene TRBV7-8 combines with J gene TRBJ1-2, with a tentative D call TRBD1 (5 bases). Germline V gives CDR1 SGHVS, CDR2 FQNEAQ. Deletions cut 5 bases from V and 5 bases from J, with 18 bases between. The CDR3 totals 15 residues. This CDR3 reads CASSPARQSAYGYTF. The CDR3 DNA follows: TGTGCCAGCAGCCCTGCCCGACAGTCCGCTTATGGCTACACCTTC. The variable domain in full, completed from reference TRBV7-8 and TRBJ1-2, reads GAGVSQSPRYKVAKRGQDVALRCDPISGHVSLFWYQQALGQGPEFLTYFQNEAQLDKSGLPSDRFFAERPEGSVSTLKIQRTQQEDSAVYLCASSPARQSAYGYTFGSGTRLTVV.